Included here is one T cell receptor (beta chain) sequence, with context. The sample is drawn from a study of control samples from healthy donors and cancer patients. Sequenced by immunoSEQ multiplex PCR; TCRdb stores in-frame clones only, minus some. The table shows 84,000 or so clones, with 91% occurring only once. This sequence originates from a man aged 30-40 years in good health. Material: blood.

CDR3 protein: CASSLSPDGDEQFF. The CDR3 region has the DNA TGTGCCAGCAGCTTATCGCCAGATGGCGATGAGCAGTTCTTC. The V and J genes are TRBV7-9 and TRBJ2-1; no reliable D call. The germline gives CDR1 SEHNR, CDR2 FQNEAQ (reference sequence). Trimming stripped 2 bases from V and 8 bases from J, with 13 bases between. This CDR3 spans 14 amino acids.